This T cell receptor beta chain was captured in a study of molecular identifiers for immune sequencing clone quantification. A CD8+CD4-CCR7+CD45RA+ phenotype served as the sorting definition for naive CD8 T cells. This clonotype was detected many times. What it recognizes is unknown. One entry per CDR3 protein results from TCRdb running MiXCR on the PCR reads. The top ten hold around 0.89% of the sample, which has 37,000 or so distinct CDR3 sequences, 20% to 25% seen once. Study conclusions and caveats: Among more than 850,000 naive cells, spiked Jurkat TCR RNA from a single cell was reportedly detectable.

Sequenced material: naive CD8+ T cells from blood, with Jurkat cell RNA spiked in. As to subset: FACS-sorted CD8+CD4-CCR7+CD45RA+ naive T cells. The source of this sequence is a human donor in good health. Some libraries in this study had Jurkat cell RNA spiked in.

The CDR3 here is CASSSRTGSRTGELFF. The CDR3 DNA is TGTGCCAGCAGCTCAAGGACAGGGAGTAGGACCGGGGAGCTGTTTTTT. The chain links TRBV11-3 to TRBJ2-2; 8 nucleotides match TRBD1. Germline loops: CDR1 SGHNT, CDR2 YENEEA. The CDR3 consists of 16 residues. V lost 4 bases and J lost 5; bases outside the gene matches: 9. The full variable domain, completed using reference TRBV11-3 and TRBJ2-2, is EAGVVQSPRYKIIEKKQPVAFWCNPISGHNTLYWYLQNLGQGPELLIRYENEEAVDDSQLPKDRFSAERLKGVDSTLKIQPAELGDSAVYLCASSSRTGSRTGELFFGEGSRLTVL.